This TCR delta chain was identified in a study of Vδ1+ human thymocytes. Regarding the study as a whole: Despite high sort purity, about 19% of thymic T cell receptor delta sequences were Vdelta2. Thymic TRG and TRD repertoires appeared highly polyclonal.

V was pared by 1 base and J by 2 bases, with 23 bases of the junction left unmatched. Germline V gene lookup returns CDR1 GEAIGNYY and CDR2 EKD. The CDR3 is made up of 21 amino acids. At least ten counts were recorded for this clone. Its specificity is not known. The template was reverse-transcribed extracted RNA. The CDR3 regions were amplified by multiplex PCR from V-gene primers to a constant-region primer. TCRdb ran CATT on the multiplex PCR reads. Of roughly 76,000 delta-chain clones listed, around 35% were seen once; the top ten hold roughly 0.26%. The TCR comes from a boy under two years old who had congenital heart surgery. Sequences were obtained from Vdelta1+ gamma-delta thymocytes from the thymus. This sample's subset: FACS-sorted CD3+ TCRalphabeta- TCRVdelta1+ TCRVdelta2- thymocytes. The chain joins TRDV2 to TRDJ1; 8 bases are a match to TRDD3. The CDR3 DNA follows: TGTGCCTGTGACACGTGGACGGTACTGGGGGTCAATAGGAGTCTGACCGATAAACTCATCTTT. Translating gives CACDTWTVLGVNRSLTDKLIF.